The 22 T cell receptor beta chains below come from one sample, sequenced in a study of cytomegalovirus exposure and HLA in healthy donors. Both 60 Vbeta primers and 13 Jbeta primers went into the PCR. Data came from immunoSEQ multiplex PCR; TCRdb stores just in-frame clones and leaves some out. This table has about 230,000 clones, about 77% appearing once. Sequencing input: PBMCs. Every receptor here comes from a boy between 10 and 17 years old in good health and CMV-seronegative.

This clone has just a few counts. The gene calls are TRBV25-1 and TRBJ2-2; 7 bases line up with TRBD1. Germline V lookup: CDR1 MGHDK, CDR2 SYGVNS. Trimming took 8 bases from V and 7 from J; bases not matched to a gene: 7. The CDR3 is 13 residues long. CDR3 nucleotide sequence: TGTGCCAGCTCCACAGGGGAGAGCGGGGAGCTGTTTTTT. Protein: CASSTGESGELFF.

The chain employs TRBV6-5 and TRBJ2-2; possible D gene TRBD2, 6 bases. Trimming removed 5 bases from V and 3 bases from J, with 10 bases in between. This CDR3 spans 14 amino acids. The V gene's germline CDR1 is MNHEY and CDR2 SVGAGI. CDR3 loop: CASSAGLYTGELFF. The CDR3 DNA sequence: TGTGCCAGCAGTGCGGGACTTTACACCGGGGAGCTGTTTTTT.

The V call is TRBV30, the J call TRBJ1-1; D is unresolved. The germline gives CDR1 GTSNPN, CDR2 SVGIG (reference sequence). The CDR3 spans 14 residues. The V gene lost 4 bases and the J gene lost 6 bases, with 18 bases spanning the gap. The CDR3 nucleotides read TGTGCCTGGAATCTAAGGTTTAGTAGCGCTGAAGCTTTCTTT. Translated, it gives CAWNLRFSSAEAFF.

The chain joins TRBV11-3 to TRBJ2-1; 7 positions agree with TRBD2. CDR3 size: 14 residues. The germline gives CDR1 SGHNT, CDR2 YENEEA. After removal of 3 bases from V and 3 bases from J, the junction contained 2 bases not matched to a gene. Here the CDR3 DNA reads TGTGCCAGCAGCTTGGCTAGCGGCTACAATGAGCAGTTCTTC. Translating gives CASSLASGYNEQFF.

Of note for this clone: The sample carries other DNA sequences with the same CDR3. The chain recombines TRBV5-1 with TRBJ2-3; TRBD2 agrees at 11 bases. V was pared by 0 bases and J by 3 bases, with 3 bases of the junction left unmatched. This CDR3 is built from 16 residues. Germline V gene data show CDR1 as SGHRS and CDR2 as YFSETQ. Written as DNA, the CDR3 is TGCGCCAGCAGCTTGGGACTAGCGGGGACAACAGATACGCAGTATTTT. Protein product: CASSLGLAGTTDTQYF.

The genes are TRBV6-5 and TRBJ2-3, with 8 bases fitting TRBD1. This CDR3 has 14 amino acids. The germline gives CDR1 MNHEY, CDR2 SVGAGI. The trim removed 7 bases at V and 6 bases at J, leaving 9 bases unmatched. The CDR3 DNA is TGTGCCAGCAACAGCGCAGGGGGCGCGGATACGCAGTATTTT. This sequence encodes CASNSAGGADTQYF.

The chain employs TRBV4-1 and TRBJ1-1; TRBD1 matches 11 bases. J gave up 3 bases and V 3 bases, and 9 bases lay outside the gene matches. The CDR3 loop spans 17 amino acids. Germline V gene lookup returns CDR1 MGHRA and CDR2 YSYEKL. The CDR3 sequence is CASSQIRGQGGYTEAFF. CDR3 nucleotide sequence: TGCGCCAGCAGCCAGATCCGGGGACAGGGGGGTTACACTGAAGCTTTCTTT.

In regard to this clone: Additional DNA sequences in this sample encode the identical CDR3. The chain has TRBV6-5 and TRBJ2-3; 7 bases line up with TRBD2. Germline CDR1 MNHEY, CDR2 SVGAGI. The length of the CDR3 is 14 residues. J gave up 2 bases and V 6 bases, and 5 bases lay outside the gene matches. The CDR3 DNA follows: TGTGCCAGCAGGCGCGGGGGTCCCACAGATACGCAGTATTTT. Its protein is CASRRGGPTDTQYF.

V is TRBV5-1 and J is TRBJ2-3; 12 bases line up with TRBD2. V lost 4 bases and J lost 5; bases outside the gene matches: 2. The CDR3 runs 14 residues. CDR1 SGHRS and CDR2 YFSETQ come from the germline V gene. CDR3 bases: TGCGCCAGCAGCCCGGGACTAGCGGGAGATACGCAGTATTTT. This gives the protein CASSPGLAGDTQYF.

This sequence joins TRBV6-6 and TRBJ1-2; 7 bases match TRBD1. The CDR3 totals 11 residues. Germline V gene sequence: CDR1 MNHNY, CDR2 SVGAGI (reference sequence). CDR3 in DNA: TGTAGAGCCGGGACAGCCTATGGCTACACCTTC. The encoded protein is CRAGTAYGYTF.

This clone has more than one count but fewer than ten. The chain is built from TRBV27 and TRBJ2-1, with D possibly matching TRBD2 (7 bases). The CDR3 totals 14 residues. CDR1 and CDR2 (germline): MNHEY, SMNVEV (reference sequence). The V gene lost 4 bases and the J gene lost 10 bases, with 17 bases spanning the gap. In DNA, the CDR3 is TGTGCCAGCAGTTGTTTCCAACAGGGAGGGGAGCAGTTCTTC. This codes for CASSCFQQGGEQFF.

This clone has more than one count but fewer than ten. V and J are TRBV2 and TRBJ1-5; 8 bases are shared with TRBD1. This CDR3 has 15 residues. CDR1 SNHLY and CDR2 FYNNEI come from the germline V gene. The V segment lost 5 bases and the J segment 5 bases; nucleotides outside the gene matches: 8. The CDR3 protein is CASSLRGQGYQPQHF. CDR3 bases: TGTGCCAGCAGTCTCCGCGGACAGGGATATCAGCCCCAGCATTTT.

The chain couples TRBV4-1 to TRBJ1-2; 10 bases agree with TRBD1. The CDR3 spans 16 residues. Per the germline V gene, CDR1 is MGHRA and CDR2 is YSYEKL. V trimming: 0 bases; J trimming: 6 bases; junction bases outside the gene matches: 7. The CDR3, as DNA: TGCGCCAGCAGCCAAGATTACGGACAGGGGGGGGATGGCTACACCTTC. Translated, it gives CASSQDYGQGGDGYTF.

The chain is built from TRBV5-4 and TRBJ2-1, with 8 nucleotides matching TRBD2. Per germline, CDR1 SGHNT and CDR2 YYREEE (reference sequence). Trimming removed 7 bases from V and 6 bases from J; junction bases left unmatched: 9. The CDR3 consists of 14 residues. CDR3 coding DNA: TGTGCCAGCCTACTCGTCGGGGGGGGCAATGAGCAGTTCTTC. It yields the protein CASLLVGGGNEQFF.

The rearrangement uses TRBV10-1 and TRBJ2-1, with D possibly TRBD2 on 5 matching bases. V was clipped by 4 bases and J by 4 bases, with 8 bases between them. Germline V lookup: CDR1 WNHNN, CDR2 SYGVQD (reference sequence). The CDR3 is 13 amino acids. CDR3 nucleotide sequence: TGCGCCAGCAGTGCCCCGGGGTACAATGAGCAGTTCTTC. Translated: CASSAPGYNEQFF.

This chain links TRBV19 with TRBJ1-6; D not resolved. Looked up from germline, CDR1 is LNHDA and CDR2 is SQIVND (reference sequence). V was cut by 3 bases and J by 3 bases, with 6 bases left in between. The length of the CDR3 is 14 residues. The CDR3 DNA sequence: TGTGCCAGTAGTATCACGAGCTATAATTCACCCCTCCACTTT. Translating it yields CASSITSYNSPLHF.

The CDR3 DNA is TGTGCCAGCAGTTTTGTCCAGGCATCCTACGAGCAGTACTTC. Its protein is CASSFVQASYEQYF. The V and J genes are TRBV6-5 and TRBJ2-5; D is uncertain. Gene TRBJ2-7 matches the end of the DNA better, so the J call may be wrong. Germline loops: CDR1 MNHEY, CDR2 SVGAGI. The CDR3 sequence is 14 residues long.

J is TRBJ2-2 and V is TRBV6-1, with 10 bases matching TRBD2. The CDR3 runs 15 residues. The V gene end was trimmed by 6 bases and the J gene end by 7 bases; junction bases not matched to a gene: 8. CDR1 is MNHNS, CDR2 SASEGT, per germline. The CDR3 region is CASRGLAGAIGELFF. CDR3 bases: TGTGCCAGCAGGGGGCTAGCGGGAGCCATCGGGGAGCTGTTTTTT.

The V and J genes are TRBV30 and TRBJ2-7; possible D gene TRBD2, 5 bases. The CDR3 is 14 residues long. Germline CDR1 and CDR2: GTSNPN and SVGIG (reference sequence). V lost 2 bases, J lost 0 bases, and 11 bases lay in between. CDR3 nucleotide sequence: TGTGCCTGGAGTCCCGGGGTGAGCTCCTACGAGCAGTACTTC. Translating gives CAWSPGVSSYEQYF.

This chain links TRBV30 with TRBJ2-3, with TRBD2 identical over 11 bases. With V trimmed by 5 bases and J by 0 bases, 7 bases remained unmatched. Per the germline V gene, CDR1 is GTSNPN and CDR2 is SVGIG (reference sequence). The CDR3 is made up of 16 amino acids. CDR3 residues: CAWGVTSGTSTDTQYF. The CDR3 DNA reads TGTGCCTGGGGGGTGACTAGCGGGACTAGCACAGATACGCAGTATTTT. The full variable domain, with the rest looked up from reference TRBV30 and TRBJ2-3, is SQTIHQWPATLVQPVGSPLSLECTVEGTSNPNLYWYRQAAGRGLQLLFYSVGIGQISSEVPQNLSASRPQDRQFILSSKKLLLSDSGFYLCAWGVTSGTSTDTQYFGPGTRLTVL.

The rearrangement uses TRBV9 and TRBJ2-1; 11 nucleotides match TRBD2. The CDR3 sequence is 15 residues long. From germline, CDR1 is SGDLS and CDR2 YYNGEE. V lost 3 bases, J lost 4 bases, and 3 bases stayed unmatched. CDR3 residues: CASSAGLAVYNEQFF. The CDR3 DNA is TGTGCCAGCAGCGCGGGACTAGCGGTTTACAATGAGCAGTTCTTC.

This chain joins TRBV5-8 and TRBJ2-1; 14 bases line up with TRBD2. CDR1 and CDR2 (germline): SGHTS, YDEGEE. The CDR3 spans 15 residues. V lost 4 bases, J lost 10 bases, and 7 bases stayed unmatched. CDR3 coding DNA: TGTGCCAGCAGCCGGGGACTAGCGGGGGAGGGCGAGCAGTTCTTC. Its protein is CASSRGLAGEGEQFF.